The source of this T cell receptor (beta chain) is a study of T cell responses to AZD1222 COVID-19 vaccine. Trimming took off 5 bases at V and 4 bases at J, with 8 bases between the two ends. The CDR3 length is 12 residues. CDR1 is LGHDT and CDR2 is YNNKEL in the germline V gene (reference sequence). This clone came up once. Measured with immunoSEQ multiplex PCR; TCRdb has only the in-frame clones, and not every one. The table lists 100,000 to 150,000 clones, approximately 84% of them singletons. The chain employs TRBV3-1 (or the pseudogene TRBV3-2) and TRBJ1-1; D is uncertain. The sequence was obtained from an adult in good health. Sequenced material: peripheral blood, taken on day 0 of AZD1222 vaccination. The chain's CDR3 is CASSYGSTEAFF. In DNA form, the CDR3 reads TGTGCCAGCAGCTATGGCAGCACTGAAGCTTTCTTT.